The 4 T cell receptor beta chains below all came from one sample that was sequenced in a study of T cell changes during pregnancy in multiple sclerosis. Only in-frame clones appear in the TCRdb table, and some are missing; sequencing was by immunoSEQ multiplex PCR. The table lists approximately 71,000 clones, more than 90% of them singletons. The sample in question was peripheral blood, obtained in the second trimester of pregnancy. Receptors were obtained from a female donor with multiple sclerosis, enrolled in a pregnancy study.

The chain combines TRBV19 with TRBJ2-3; 9 bases are shared with TRBD1. Trimming at V came to 0 bases and at J to 4 bases, leaving 14 bases not matched to a gene. The germline V gene encodes CDR1 LNHDA and CDR2 SQIVND (reference sequence). The CDR3 extends over 19 amino acids. The CDR3 loop is CASSIESEQGASWSDTQYF. The CDR3 DNA sequence: TGTGCCAGTAGTATAGAAAGTGAACAGGGGGCCTCGTGGTCAGATACGCAGTATTTT.

CDR3 DNA: TGTGCCACCAGCACTAGAAGAACTAATTCACCCCTCCACTTT. It is translated as CATSTRRTNSPLHF. The rearrangement uses TRBV15 and TRBJ1-6; D not resolved. V was trimmed by 4 bases and J by 6 bases, leaving 10 bases between them. Germline CDR1 and CDR2: LNHNV and YYDKDF (reference sequence). This CDR3 has 14 residues.

This clone was observed once. V usage is TRBV6-6 and J usage is TRBJ2-1; TRBD1 might be the D (6 bases). The CDR3 length is 12 residues. Germline assignment: CDR1 MNHNY and CDR2 SVGAGI (reference sequence). V was pared by 5 bases and J by 10 bases, with 12 bases between. Here the CDR3 DNA reads TGTGCCAGCAGTAAGACTCAGGGGGAGCAGTTCTTC. Its protein is CASSKTQGEQFF.

The sample holds one count of this clone. V and J are TRBV5-1 and TRBJ1-1; tentative D call: TRBD1 (5 bases). The CDR3 is 14 residues long. Germline assignment: CDR1 SGHRS and CDR2 YFSETQ. Trimming pared 4 bases from V and 6 bases from J, leaving 16 bases between. The CDR3 protein is CASSVTVGGPEAFF. The CDR3 bases are TGCGCCAGCAGCGTGACAGTTGGTGGCCCTGAAGCTTTCTTT. Drawing the rest from reference TRBV5-1 and TRBJ1-1, the complete variable domain is KAGVTQTPRYLIKTRGQQVTLSCSPISGHRSVSWYQQTPGQGLQFLFEYFSETQRNKGNFPGRFSGRQFSNSRSEMNVSTLELGDSALYLCASSVTVGGPEAFFGQGTRLTVV.